This T cell receptor beta chain stems from a study of T cell repertoires in cytomegalovirus infection. Study-level results: The ex vivo response was dominated by HLA-C-restricted CMV-specific TCR beta clonotypes.

As concerns this clonotype: Its antigen is as yet unknown.

TCRdb re-derived calls from the reads in MiXCR, one entry per CDR3 protein. The sample yields around 290,000 distinct CDR3 sequences, over 20% seen once. V was pared by 11 bases and J by 6 bases, with 20 bases between. Germline values: CDR1 LNHDA, CDR2 SQIVND (reference sequence). This CDR3 is 15 amino acids long. The sequenced sample was PBMCs. This chain connects TRBV19 to TRBJ1-6; TRBD1 might be the D (5 bases). The source of this sequence is a human donor in good health (CMV status not recorded). Some clones in this sample may be carry-over from other donors' samples. CDR3 protein: CAVRAGLNLNSPLHF. The CDR3 DNA follows: TGTGCCGTGAGGGCAGGGTTGAATCTTAATTCACCCCTCCACTTT. The full variable domain, in which reference TRBV19 and TRBJ1-6 provide the parts outside the CDR3, is DGGITQSPKYLFRKEGQNVTLSCEQNLNHDAMYWYRQDPGQGLRLIYYSQIVNDFQKGDIAEGYSVSREKKESFPLTVTSAQKNPTAFYLCAVRAGLNLNSPLHFGNGTRLTVT.